This entry features one T cell receptor (beta chain) sequence. This receptor's antigen is unknown. An end of the junction differs from the germline gene, which may be a read error. No treatment had been received by any patient before thyroid surgery. Patient clinical samples collected from the early 2010s to the late 2010s were retrospectively analysed using T-cell receptor beta sequencing. This sample is part of a study of metastatic and nonmetastatic thyroid tumors (dated by TCRdb to the early 2020s). Concerning the study at large: Repertoires were compared across peripheral blood and tumor or nodule tissue samples from malignant and benign thyroid patients.

Overall study results and their limits: In both blood and tumor samples, TCR beta diversity was reported to be significantly higher in malignant tumors than in benign nodules.

The library was produced with PCR. Sequencing took place on an Illumina HiSeq 4000. High-throughput sequencing was used to profile the TCR beta-chain CDR3 region of every patient. The paper's data handling went like this. A classifier to discriminate distant-metastatic papillary thyroid cancer patients was built from CDR3 differences across clinicopathological groups. The Shannon index was used to measure repertoire diversity, and the Morisita-Horn index was used to measure how similar tumor and blood repertoires were. Through fastp at Q25 and MiXCR, TCRdb rebuilt clones from the public reads, retaining in-frame beta chains. TCRdb, rather than the study authors, made the V and J calls. Across this sample there are tens of thousands of clones, with roughly 12% seen only once. The ten largest account for 7% to 9.5% of the sample. The CDR3 has 17 amino acids, counting the end cysteine and phenylalanine. This entry keeps only the CDR3 DNA: 51 bases, framed from base 1. The germline V gene (reference sequence) yields MNHNY for CDR1 and SVGAGI for CDR2.

Sequenced sample: blood. The origin of this receptor is a male donor with papillary thyroid cancer or a benign thyroid nodule (not recorded which). Some clones in this sample may be carry-over from other donors' samples. This chain joins TRBV6-6 to TRBJ2-2; 10 bases in the junction line up with TRBD1. The base sequence is TGTGTCAGCATTTACTCACCGGGACAGGGGCACACCGGGGAGCTGTTTTTT. This codes for CVSIYSPGQGHTGELFF.